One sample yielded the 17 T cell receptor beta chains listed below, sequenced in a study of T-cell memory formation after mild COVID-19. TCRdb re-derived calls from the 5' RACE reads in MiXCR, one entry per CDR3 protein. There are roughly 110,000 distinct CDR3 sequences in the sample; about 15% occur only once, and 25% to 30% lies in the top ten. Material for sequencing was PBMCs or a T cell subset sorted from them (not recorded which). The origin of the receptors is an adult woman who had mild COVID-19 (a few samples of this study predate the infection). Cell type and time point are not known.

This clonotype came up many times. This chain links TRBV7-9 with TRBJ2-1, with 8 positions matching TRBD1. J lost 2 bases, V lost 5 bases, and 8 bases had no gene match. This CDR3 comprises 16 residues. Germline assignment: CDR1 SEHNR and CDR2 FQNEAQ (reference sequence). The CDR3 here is CASSAPGGRAYNEQFF. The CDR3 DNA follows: TGTGCCAGCAGCGCTCCAGGGGGCAGGGCCTACAATGAGCAGTTCTTC.

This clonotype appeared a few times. CDR3 nucleotides: TGTGCCAGCAGCCCGGGTGACTACGGCTGGGAGACCCAGTACTTC. It yields the protein CASSPGDYGWETQYF. The chain links TRBV7-9 to TRBJ2-5; D perhaps matches TRBD2 (5 bases). Germline V gene data show CDR1 as SEHNR and CDR2 as FQNEAQ (reference sequence). This CDR3 region has 15 residues. Deletions cut 5 bases from V and 5 bases from J, with 18 bases between.

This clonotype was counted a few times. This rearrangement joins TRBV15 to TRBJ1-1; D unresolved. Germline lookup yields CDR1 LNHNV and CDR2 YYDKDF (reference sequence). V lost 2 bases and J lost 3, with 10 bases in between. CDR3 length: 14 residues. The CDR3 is CATSRPTSYTEAFF. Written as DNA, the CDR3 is TGTGCCACCAGCAGACCGACAAGTTACACTGAAGCTTTCTTT.

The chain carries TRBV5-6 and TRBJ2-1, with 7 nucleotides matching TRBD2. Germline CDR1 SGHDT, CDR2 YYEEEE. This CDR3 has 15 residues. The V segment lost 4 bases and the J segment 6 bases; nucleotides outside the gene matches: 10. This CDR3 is CASSGAGTAGNEQFF. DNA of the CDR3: TGTGCCAGCAGCGGAGCGGGGACCGCTGGCAATGAGCAGTTCTTC.

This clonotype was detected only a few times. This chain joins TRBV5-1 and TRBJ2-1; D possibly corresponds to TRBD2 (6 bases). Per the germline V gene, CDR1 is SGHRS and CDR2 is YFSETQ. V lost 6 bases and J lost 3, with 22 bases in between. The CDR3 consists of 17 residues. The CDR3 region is CASTDGRRAGGYNEQFF. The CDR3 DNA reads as TGCGCCAGCACCGATGGGAGGAGGGCCGGCGGCTACAATGAGCAGTTCTTC.

DNA for the CDR3: TGTGCCAGCAGTTACCACCTGGACGGACCCTATGGCTACACCTTC. Amino acids: CASSYHLDGPYGYTF. The J gene is TRBJ1-2, the V gene TRBV6-2 or TRBV6-3; the D is unclear. Trimming left V 2 bases short and J 4 bases short, with 14 bases between. Germline CDR1 reads MNHEY; CDR2 reads SVGEGT. This CDR3 spans 15 amino acids.

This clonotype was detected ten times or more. The CDR3 spells CASSSSTGPYEQYF. CDR3 nucleotide sequence: TGCGCCAGCAGCTCTTCGACAGGGCCCTACGAGCAGTACTTC. The gene calls are TRBV5-1 and TRBJ2-7, with 7 positions matching TRBD1. Losses at the gene ends were 3 bases for V and 2 bases for J; bases not matched to a gene: 5. The CDR3 covers 14 residues. Germline CDR1 is SGHRS and CDR2 is YFSETQ.

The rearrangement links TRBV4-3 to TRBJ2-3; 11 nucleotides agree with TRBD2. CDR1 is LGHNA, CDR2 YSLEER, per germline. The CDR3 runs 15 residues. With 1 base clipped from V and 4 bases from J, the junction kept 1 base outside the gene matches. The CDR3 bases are TGCGCCAGCAGCCAAGTACTAGCGGGAGCAGATACGCAGTATTTT. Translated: CASSQVLAGADTQYF.

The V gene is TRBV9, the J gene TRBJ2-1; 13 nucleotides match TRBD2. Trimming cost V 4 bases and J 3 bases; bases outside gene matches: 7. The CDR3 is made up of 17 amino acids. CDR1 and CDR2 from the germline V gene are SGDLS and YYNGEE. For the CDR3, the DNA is TGTGCCAGCAGCTCTCGACTAGCGGGGGGCCGCTACAATGAGCAGTTCTTC. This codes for CASSSRLAGGRYNEQFF.

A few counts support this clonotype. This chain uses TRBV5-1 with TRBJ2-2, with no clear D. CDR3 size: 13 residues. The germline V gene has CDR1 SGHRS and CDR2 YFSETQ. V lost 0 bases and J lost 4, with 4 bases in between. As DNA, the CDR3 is TGCGCCAGCAGCTTGGACCCCACCGGGGAGCTGTTTTTT. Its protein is CASSLDPTGELFF.

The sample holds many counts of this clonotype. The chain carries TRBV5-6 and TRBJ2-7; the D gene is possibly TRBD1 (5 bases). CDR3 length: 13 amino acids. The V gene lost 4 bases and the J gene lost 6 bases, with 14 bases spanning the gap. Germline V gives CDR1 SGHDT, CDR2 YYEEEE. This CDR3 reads CASSANQGSEQYF. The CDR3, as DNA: TGTGCCAGCAGCGCTAACCAGGGTAGCGAGCAGTACTTC.

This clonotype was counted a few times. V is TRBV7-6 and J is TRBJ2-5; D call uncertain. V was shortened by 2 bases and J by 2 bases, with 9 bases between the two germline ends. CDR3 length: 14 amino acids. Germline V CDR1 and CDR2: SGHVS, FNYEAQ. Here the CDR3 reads CASSLNPGQETQYF. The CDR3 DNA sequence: TGTGCCAGCAGCTTAAATCCGGGTCAAGAGACCCAGTACTTC.

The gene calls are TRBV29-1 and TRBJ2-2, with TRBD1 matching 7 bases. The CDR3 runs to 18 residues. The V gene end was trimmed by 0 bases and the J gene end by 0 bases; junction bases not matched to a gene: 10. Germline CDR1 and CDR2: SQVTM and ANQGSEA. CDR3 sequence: CSVEETDRVLPNTGELFF. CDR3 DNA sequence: TGCAGCGTTGAAGAAACCGACAGGGTCCTTCCGAACACCGGGGAGCTGTTTTTT.

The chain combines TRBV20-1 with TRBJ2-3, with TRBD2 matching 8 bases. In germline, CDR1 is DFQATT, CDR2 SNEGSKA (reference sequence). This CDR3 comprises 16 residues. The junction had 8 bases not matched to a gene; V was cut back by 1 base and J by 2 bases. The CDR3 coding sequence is TGCAGTGCTAGAGTTAGTACTAGCGGAATCACAGATACGCAGTATTTT. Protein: CSARVSTSGITDTQYF.

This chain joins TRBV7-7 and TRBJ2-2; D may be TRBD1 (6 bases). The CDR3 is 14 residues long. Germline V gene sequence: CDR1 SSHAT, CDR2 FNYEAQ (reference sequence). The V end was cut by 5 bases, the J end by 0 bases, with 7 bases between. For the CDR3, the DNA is TGTGCCAGCAGCGGACAGCCGAACACCGGGGAGCTGTTTTTT. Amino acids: CASSGQPNTGELFF.

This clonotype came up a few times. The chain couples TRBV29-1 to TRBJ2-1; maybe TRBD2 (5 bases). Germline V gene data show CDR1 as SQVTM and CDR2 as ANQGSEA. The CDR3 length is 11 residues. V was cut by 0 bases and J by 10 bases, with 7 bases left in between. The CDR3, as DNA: TGCAGCGTTGAAGATACGGGAGAGCAGTTCTTC. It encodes CSVEDTGEQFF.

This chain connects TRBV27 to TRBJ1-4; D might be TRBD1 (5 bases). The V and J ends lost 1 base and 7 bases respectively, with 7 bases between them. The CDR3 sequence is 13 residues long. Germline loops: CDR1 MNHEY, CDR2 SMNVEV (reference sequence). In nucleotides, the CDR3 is TGTGCCAGCAGTTTATATAGGGGTGAAAAACTGTTTTTT. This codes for CASSLYRGEKLFF.